Shown below are 14 T cell receptor beta chains from a single sample sequenced in a study of blood T cell repertoires in COVID-19 (dated by TCRdb to about 2020). Libraries were constructed by the immunoSEQ multiplex PCR assay. As stored in TCRdb, this immuneACCESS dataset retains in-frame rearrangements with V and J assigned. A fraction of the clones does not appear; measured against another copy, unresolved V genes explain less than half of the discrepancy, and the remainder lacks a known reason. The sample table shows 70,000 to 95,000 clones, and roughly nine tenths are seen once. Less than 6.5% of the sample rests with the top ten. The sequenced sample consisted of peripheral blood. Receptor source: a woman older than 75 with active COVID-19.

The chain employs TRBV6-2 or TRBV6-3 and TRBJ2-1; D might be TRBD2 (5 bases). Trimming left V 6 bases short and J 6 bases short, with 18 bases between. CDR3 size: 15 residues. Germline V gives CDR1 MNHEY, CDR2 SVGEGT. CDR3 coding DNA: TGTGCCAGCAGCCACGGGGTCCGACTTTCCAATGAGCAGTTCTTC. It codes for CASSHGVRLSNEQFF.

The chain uses TRBV12-3 or TRBV12-4 and TRBJ2-5, with D possibly TRBD2 on 7 matching bases. The V end lost 6 bases, the J end lost 5 bases, and 13 bases lay between the germline ends. This CDR3 is built from 13 residues. CDR3 residues: CASRPSGGETQYF. The CDR3 region has the DNA TGTGCCAGCAGGCCCTCGGGGGGCGAGACCCAGTACTTC.

The chain links TRBV5-1 to TRBJ2-1; 7 bases are a match to TRBD1. This CDR3 is 15 amino acids long. Germline V gene sequence: CDR1 SGHRS, CDR2 YFSETQ. The V gene end was trimmed by 4 bases and the J gene end by 5 bases; junction bases not matched to a gene: 9. In DNA, the CDR3 is TGCGCCAGCAGCCTTACAGGGGTTATCAACAATGAGCAGTTCTTC. As protein: CASSLTGVINNEQFF.

The chain links TRBV3-1 (or the pseudogene TRBV3-2) to TRBJ1-1; D not certain. The V gene's germline CDR1 is LGHDT and CDR2 YNNKEL (reference sequence). The length of the CDR3 is 12 residues. Trimming removed 8 bases from V and 3 bases from J, with 10 bases in between. CDR3 coding DNA: TGTGCCAGCCCCTCTCCCGACACTGAAGCTTTCTTT. It codes for CASPSPDTEAFF.

This rearrangement joins TRBV2 to TRBJ2-3, with 10 bases fitting TRBD2. The CDR3 totals 16 residues. CDR1 and CDR2 from the germline V gene are SNHLY and FYNNEI. Trimming cost V 4 bases and J 6 bases; bases outside gene matches: 10. The DNA for the CDR3 is TGTGCCAGCAGTGGGGCGCTAGCGGGAGTTCGTGATACGCAGTATTTT. Amino acids: CASSGALAGVRDTQYF.

The rearrangement uses TRBV4-1 and TRBJ2-3; 9 positions agree with TRBD1. Per the germline V gene, CDR1 is MGHRA and CDR2 is YSYEKL. After removal of 1 base from V and 7 bases from J, the junction contained 3 bases not matched to a gene. This CDR3 contains 14 residues. The CDR3 protein is CASSQVGTGNTQYF. The CDR3 DNA reads TGCGCCAGCAGCCAAGTTGGGACAGGGAATACGCAGTATTTT.

This clone was picked up a small number of times. The J gene is TRBJ2-2, the V gene TRBV5-1; TRBD2 is a possible D gene (5 bases). Germline assignment: CDR1 SGHRS and CDR2 YFSETQ. The V gene lost 4 bases and the J gene lost 7 bases, with 5 bases spanning the gap. The CDR3 runs 11 residues. The CDR3 here is CASSGGGELFF. The CDR3 DNA reads as TGCGCCAGCAGCGGAGGCGGGGAGCTGTTTTTT.

This clone was observed once. This chain links TRBV19 with TRBJ1-2; maybe TRBD1 (6 bases). V lost 5 bases and J lost 1, with 8 bases in between. Germline V gene data show CDR1 as LNHDA and CDR2 as SQIVND (reference sequence). This CDR3 comprises 13 residues. CDR3 in amino acids: CASSEDSNYGYTF. The CDR3, as DNA: TGTGCCAGTAGTGAGGACAGTAACTATGGCTACACCTTC. The full variable domain, in which reference TRBV19 and TRBJ1-2 provide the parts outside the CDR3, is DGGITQSPKYLFRKEGQNVTLSCEQNLNHDAMYWYRQDPGQGLRLIYYSQIVNDFQKGDIAEGYSVSREKKESFPLTVTSAQKNPTAFYLCASSEDSNYGYTFGSGTRLTVV.

The CDR3 here is CASSQTGANSPLHF. CDR3 sequence (DNA): TGTGCCAGCAGCCAGACAGGGGCTAATTCACCCCTCCACTTT. The chain uses TRBV3-1 (or the pseudogene TRBV3-2) and TRBJ1-6; 8 bases are shared with TRBD1. The CDR3 is made up of 14 amino acids. After removal of 3 bases from V and 6 bases from J, the junction contained 1 base not matched to a gene. Germline values: CDR1 LGHDT, CDR2 YNNKEL (reference sequence).

In regard to this clone: Other nucleotide sequences in the sample specify the same CDR3. The rearrangement uses TRBV7-3 and TRBJ2-5, with D tentatively TRBD2 (5 bases). This CDR3 contains 14 residues. Germline CDR1 reads SGHTA; CDR2 reads FQGTGA. V gave up 2 bases and J gave up 4 bases, with 11 bases separating them. The CDR3 nucleotides are TGTGCCAGCAGCTTAGCGGGCTCTGGAGAGACCCAGTACTTC. It codes for CASSLAGSGETQYF.

The chain recombines TRBV24-1 with TRBJ2-2, with a possible D match to TRBD2 (6 bases). V dropped 0 bases and J dropped 1 base, with 17 bases sitting between them. The CDR3 is made up of 19 amino acids. Germline V gene lookup returns CDR1 KGHDR and CDR2 SFDVKD. CDR3 amino acids: CATSDLGGYQARNTGELFF. CDR3 in DNA: TGTGCCACCAGTGATTTGGGGGGGTATCAGGCAAGGAACACCGGGGAGCTGTTTTTT.

This clone was recorded a few times. V gene TRBV27 combines with J gene TRBJ2-7; D remains ambiguous. This CDR3 has 14 residues. The V and J ends lost 2 bases and 5 bases respectively, with 13 bases between them. Germline V gene data show CDR1 as MNHEY and CDR2 as SMNVEV (reference sequence). Written as DNA, the CDR3 is TGTGCCAGCAGTTTAAGTACCCTAATCAACGAGCAGTACTTC. Amino acid sequence: CASSLSTLINEQYF.

V usage is TRBV30 and J usage is TRBJ2-5; tentative D call: TRBD2 (6 bases). Per germline, CDR1 GTSNPN and CDR2 SVGIG (reference sequence). Trimming pared 0 bases from V and 5 bases from J, leaving 13 bases between. The CDR3 is made up of 14 amino acids. The CDR3 region has the DNA TGTGCCTGGAGTGTACCGGGGGTAGGGGAGACCCAGTACTTC. Protein product: CAWSVPGVGETQYF.

V usage is TRBV2 and J usage is TRBJ2-1; TRBD2 matches 11 bases. This CDR3 has 16 amino acids. The germline gives CDR1 SNHLY, CDR2 FYNNEI. V shed 5 bases, J shed 7 bases, and the junction held 10 bases outside the gene matches. CDR3 DNA sequence: TGTGCCAGCAGTAAATATAGCGGGAGGGCATTTAATGAGCAGTTCTTC. Translated, it gives CASSKYSGRAFNEQFF.